This TCR beta chain derives from a study of beta chain features in type 1 diabetes. Findings and caveats of the study: All four CD4+ subsets from Type 1 diabetes patients carried moderately but significantly shorter TCRB CDR3s.

V lost 7 bases and J 1 base, leaving 16 bases between the germline ends. The germline CDR1 and CDR2 sequences are MDHEN and SYDVKM. This CDR3 has 15 residues. The table lists this clone with a few counts. Its specificity is not known. TCRB transcripts that were expressed got sequenced, as all of the isolated RNA had been reverse transcribed. The assay was immunoSEQ multiplex PCR, and TCRdb's table has in-frame clones only and misses some. The sample carries over 90,000 clones, under 30% recorded once. V usage is TRBV28 and J usage is TRBJ2-5, with a tentative D call TRBD2 (7 bases). The TCR originated in a woman aged 18-30 years with type 1 diabetes. The specimen was central memory CD4+ T cells from blood. The CDR3 region is CASTPGRGGQETQYF. In nucleotides, the CDR3 is TGTGCCAGCACTCCAGGGAGGGGGGGCCAAGAGACCCAGTACTTC.